This is a list of T cell receptor beta chains from one sample in a study of T cell responses to AZD1222 COVID-19 vaccine. The protocol was immunoSEQ multiplex PCR, while the TCRdb copy is restricted to in-frame clones and leaves out a portion. The sample carries approximately 100,000 clones, over 85% recorded once. The source material was peripheral blood, sampled on day 0 of AZD1222 vaccination. The source of these receptors is an adult in good health. Each CDR3 is given with its conserved first and last residue. D genes are given only for firm matches. The size field is filled for only some rows; it gives once, few, many or a size class.

NA	TRBV27	NA	TRBJ2-1	CASSLSGGLPGEQFF	TGTGCCAGCAGTTTATCGGGTGGCCTCCCCGGTGAGCAGTTCTTC
NA	TRBV14	NA	TRBJ1-3	CASSLSSGNTIYF	TGTGCCAGCAGCCTAAGTTCTGGAAACACCATATATTTT
NA	TRBV28	NA	TRBJ2-7	CASSLLGGEQYF	TGTGCCAGCAGTTTATTAGGTGGCGAGCAGTACTTC
NA	TRBV12-3/TRBV12-4	NA	TRBJ1-5	CASRGDSNQPQHF	TGTGCCAGCCGTGGGGATAGCAATCAGCCCCAGCATTTT
NA	TRBV2	NA	TRBJ1-3	CASRKDRGNTIYF	TGTGCCAGCAGGAAAGACAGGGGAAACACCATATATTTT
NA	TRBV3-1/TRBV3-2	TRBD2	TRBJ2-1	CASSPSGNSPYNEQFF	TGTGCCAGCAGTCCTAGCGGGAATAGTCCCTACAATGAGCAGTTCTTC
NA	TRBV6-4	TRBD2	TRBJ2-7	CAVGWVAGDSSYEQYF	TGTGCCGTCGGATGGGTAGCGGGAGACAGCTCCTACGAGCAGTACTTC
NA	TRBV5-1	TRBD1	TRBJ2-5	CASRHGQGGQETQYF	TGCGCCAGCAGGCATGGACAGGGGGGACAAGAGACCCAGTACTTC
NA	TRBV5-1	NA	TRBJ1-1	CASSLSGAGTEAFF	TGCGCCAGCAGCTTGTCAGGGGCAGGGACTGAAGCTTTCTTT
once	TRBV10-3	NA	TRBJ2-3	CAISGMSTSTDTQYF	TGTGCCATCAGTGGGATGTCTACTAGCACAGATACGCAGTATTTT
NA	TRBV6-5	NA	TRBJ1-4	CASSTRAGGFGKLFF	TGTGCCAGCAGTACCAGAGCGGGGGGTTTCGGAAAACTGTTTTTT
NA	TRBV9	NA	TRBJ1-1	CASSAWGSGTEAFF	TGTGCCAGCAGCGCGTGGGGTAGTGGAACTGAAGCTTTCTTT
NA	TRBV19	NA	TRBJ1-5	CASSMGTGSNQPQHF	TGTGCCAGTAGTATGGGGACGGGTAGCAATCAGCCCCAGCATTTT
NA	TRBV19	NA	TRBJ1-3	CASSNAGTGVGNTIYF	TGTGCCAGTAGTAACGCCGGGACCGGGGTAGGAAACACCATATATTTT
NA	TRBV12-3/TRBV12-4	NA	TRBJ1-2	CASTGIYGYTF	TGTGCCAGCACCGGCATATATGGCTACACCTTC
NA	TRBV7-2	TRBD1	TRBJ1-5	CASSYDRAQPQHF	TGTGCCAGCAGCTATGACAGGGCCCAGCCCCAGCATTTT
NA	TRBV2	NA	TRBJ1-1	CASSQSRGGDTEAFF	TGTGCCAGCAGTCAATCTCGGGGCGGCGACACTGAAGCTTTCTTT
NA	TRBV5-1	NA	TRBJ1-2	CASSPETGMKGGGYTF	TGCGCCAGCAGCCCCGAGACAGGTATGAAAGGAGGAGGCTACACCTTC
NA	TRBV5-1	NA	TRBJ1-2	CASSLNQGAYGYTF	TGCGCCAGCAGCTTGAACCAGGGTGCTTATGGCTACACCTTC
NA	TRBV19	NA	TRBJ1-1	CASSTTRVVGTEAFF	TGTGCCAGTAGTACGACCAGGGTAGTAGGCACTGAAGCTTTCTTT
NA	TRBV4-1	TRBD1	TRBJ1-3	CASSPASDRLLSGNTIYF	TGCGCCAGCAGCCCCGCATCGGACAGGCTTCTCTCTGGAAACACCATATATTTT
NA	TRBV10-2	NA	TRBJ1-5	CASRGGANQPQHF	TGCGCCAGCCGAGGGGGGGCTAATCAGCCCCAGCATTTT
once	TRBV4-3	TRBD2	TRBJ2-5	CASSQVAGGGRRETQYF	TGCGCCAGCAGCCAAGTTGCCGGGGGGGGCCGTCGAGAGACCCAGTACTTC
NA	TRBV6-5	NA	TRBJ1-5	CASRQGFNQPQHF	TGTGCCAGCAGACAGGGTTTCAATCAGCCCCAGCATTTT
NA	TRBV28	NA	TRBJ1-1	CATPVVGITEAFF	TGTGCCACCCCGGTCGTGGGCATCACTGAAGCTTTCTTT
NA	TRBV19	NA	TRBJ1-5	CASSPVGFNQPQHF	TGTGCCAGTAGCCCTGTGGGGTTCAATCAGCCCCAGCATTTT
NA	TRBV11-3	NA	TRBJ1-3	CASSPGDLSSGNTIYF	TGTGCCAGCAGCCCGGGGGACCTCAGCTCTGGAAACACCATATATTTT
NA	TRBV7-8	NA	TRBJ1-3	CASSESRGGNTIYF	TGTGCCAGCAGTGAAAGCAGGGGTGGAAACACCATATATTTT
NA	TRBV6-5	NA	TRBJ1-5	CASSYSGRGNQPQHF	TGTGCCAGCAGTTACTCGGGGAGAGGAAATCAGCCCCAGCATTTT
NA	TRBV5-1	NA	TRBJ2-7	CASSLVGGPEQYF	TGCGCCAGCAGCTTGGTGGGGGGGCCCGAGCAGTACTTC
NA	TRBV2	NA	TRBJ2-1	CASSEALPHNEQFF	TGTGCCAGCAGTGAAGCGCTCCCACACAATGAGCAGTTCTTC
NA	TRBV6-6	TRBD1	TRBJ1-2	CASSQGQGAYGYTF	TGTGCCAGCAGCCAAGGACAGGGGGCCTATGGCTACACCTTC
NA	TRBV5-1	TRBD1	TRBJ1-5	CASSLDRGGQPQHF	TGCGCCAGCAGCTTGGACAGGGGAGGTCAGCCCCAGCATTTT
NA	TRBV2	NA	TRBJ1-2	CASSENREGYTF	TGTGCCAGCAGTGAAAACAGGGAAGGCTACACCTTC
NA	TRBV19	TRBD2	TRBJ2-3	CASSIPSGSPGDTQYF	TGTGCCAGTAGTATCCCTAGCGGGAGCCCTGGAGATACGCAGTATTTT
NA	TRBV5-1	NA	TRBJ1-1	CASSLVRGANTEAFF	TGCGCCAGCAGCTTGGTTAGAGGAGCGAACACTGAAGCTTTCTTT
once	TRBV18	TRBD1	TRBJ2-7	CASSPPGTGSYEQYF	TGTGCCAGCTCACCGCCCGGGACAGGGTCCTACGAGCAGTACTTC
NA	TRBV19	NA	TRBJ1-5	CASSIFLYSNQPQHF	TGTGCCAGTAGTATATTTCTGTATAGCAATCAGCCCCAGCATTTT
NA	TRBV28	TRBD2	TRBJ2-7	CASSLNSGRRENEQYF	TGTGCCAGCAGTTTAAATAGCGGGAGGCGGGAAAACGAGCAGTACTTC
once	TRBV27	NA	TRBJ2-5	CASSLWIEETQYF	TGTGCCAGCAGTTTATGGATCGAAGAGACCCAGTACTTC
NA	TRBV27	NA	TRBJ2-4	CASSPYNFAKNIQYF	TGTGCCAGCAGTCCGTACAACTTCGCCAAAAACATTCAGTACTTC
NA	TRBV6-5	NA	TRBJ2-4	CASSRLPGNIQYF	TGTGCCAGCAGTCGCCTTCCGGGGAACATTCAGTACTTC
NA	TRBV11-3	NA	TRBJ1-2	CASSLDPSTNYGYTF	TGTGCCAGCAGCCTAGACCCCTCTACTAACTATGGCTACACCTTC
NA	TRBV6-5	NA	TRBJ2-7	CASGVGVYYEQYF	TGTGCCAGCGGGGTCGGGGTCTACTACGAGCAGTACTTC
NA	TRBV5-1	NA	TRBJ1-1	CASQTTLNTEAFF	TGCGCCAGCCAAACGACATTGAACACTGAAGCTTTCTTT
NA	TRBV6-1	NA	TRBJ1-2	CASSDGGGYGYTF	TGTGCCAGCAGTGACGGCGGGGGCTATGGCTACACCTTC
NA	TRBV5-4	NA	TRBJ1-1	CASSLGSTVTEAFF	TGTGCCAGCAGCTTGGGGTCAACGGTCACTGAAGCTTTCTTT
NA	TRBV7-2	NA	TRBJ1-2	CASSLTPAPNYGYTF	TGTGCCAGCAGCTTAACTCCTGCACCCAACTATGGCTACACCTTC
NA	TRBV19	NA	TRBJ2-1	CASRAWDNSYNEQFF	TGTGCCAGTAGAGCCTGGGACAACTCCTACAATGAGCAGTTCTTC
NA	TRBV19	NA	TRBJ2-7	CASSISTASYEQYF	TGTGCCAGTAGTATATCAACAGCCTCCTACGAGCAGTACTTC
NA	TRBV3-1/TRBV3-2	NA	TRBJ2-1	CASRGLAGGNEQFF	TGTGCCAGCAGAGGACTAGCAGGGGGCAATGAGCAGTTCTTC
once	TRBV18	NA	TRBJ2-3	CASSPNKGRDTQYF	TGTGCCAGCTCACCAAATAAGGGGCGGGATACGCAGTATTTT
NA	TRBV19	NA	TRBJ2-2	CASISGAGTGELFF	TGTGCCAGTATTTCAGGGGCGGGAACCGGGGAGCTGTTTTTT
NA	TRBV12-3/TRBV12-4	TRBD1	TRBJ2-3	CASSYTGADTQYF	TGTGCCAGCAGTTATACAGGGGCAGATACGCAGTATTTT
NA	TRBV10-1	NA	TRBJ1-2	CASSETAPRGYGYTF	TGCGCCAGCAGTGAGACCGCCCCCAGGGGCTATGGCTACACCTTC
NA	TRBV4-1	NA	TRBJ1-5	CASSDIRVNQPQHF	TGCGCCAGCAGTGACATCCGGGTGAATCAGCCCCAGCATTTT
NA	TRBV10-3	TRBD1	TRBJ1-1	CAISVRGADSEAFF	TGTGCCATCAGCGTCAGGGGGGCAGACTCTGAAGCTTTCTTT